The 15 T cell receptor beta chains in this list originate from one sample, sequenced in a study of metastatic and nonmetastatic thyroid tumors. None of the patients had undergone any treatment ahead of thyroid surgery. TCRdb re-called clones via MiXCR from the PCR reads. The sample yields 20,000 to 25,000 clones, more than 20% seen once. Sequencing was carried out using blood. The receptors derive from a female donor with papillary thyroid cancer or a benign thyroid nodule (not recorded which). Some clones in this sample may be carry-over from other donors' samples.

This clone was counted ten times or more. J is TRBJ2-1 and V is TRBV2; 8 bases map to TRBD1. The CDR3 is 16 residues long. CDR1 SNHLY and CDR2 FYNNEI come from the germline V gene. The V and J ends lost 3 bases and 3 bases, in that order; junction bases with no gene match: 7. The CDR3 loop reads CASSDHGQGGYNEQFF. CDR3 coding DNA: TGTGCCAGCAGTGACCATGGACAGGGCGGCTACAATGAGCAGTTCTTC.

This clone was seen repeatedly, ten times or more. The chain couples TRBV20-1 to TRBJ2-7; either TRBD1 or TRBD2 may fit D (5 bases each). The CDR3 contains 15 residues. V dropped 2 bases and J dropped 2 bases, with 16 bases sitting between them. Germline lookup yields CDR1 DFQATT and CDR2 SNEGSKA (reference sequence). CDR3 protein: CSARSRGPGTYEQYF. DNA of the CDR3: TGCAGTGCTAGATCCCGGGGCCCCGGCACCTACGAGCAGTACTTC.

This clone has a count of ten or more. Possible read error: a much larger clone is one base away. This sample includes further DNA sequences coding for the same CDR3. CDR3 protein: CASSIEKGTVGNEQFF. DNA for the CDR3: TGTGCCAGTAGTATAGAAAAGGGGACAGTTGGGAATGAGCAGTTCTTC. The chain carries TRBV19 and TRBJ2-1, with 7 bases identical to TRBD1. CDR1 and CDR2 from the germline V gene are LNHDA and SQIVND (reference sequence). V lost 0 bases, J lost 7 bases, and 9 bases stayed unmatched. The CDR3 loop spans 16 amino acids.

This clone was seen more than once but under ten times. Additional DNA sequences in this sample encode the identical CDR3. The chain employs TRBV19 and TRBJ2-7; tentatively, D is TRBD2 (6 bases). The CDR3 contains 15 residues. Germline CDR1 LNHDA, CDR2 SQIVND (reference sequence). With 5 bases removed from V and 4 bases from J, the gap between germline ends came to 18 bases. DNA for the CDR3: TGTGCCAGTAGTGTGGCTGGACTACCCTTTTACGAGCAGTACTTC. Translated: CASSVAGLPFYEQYF.

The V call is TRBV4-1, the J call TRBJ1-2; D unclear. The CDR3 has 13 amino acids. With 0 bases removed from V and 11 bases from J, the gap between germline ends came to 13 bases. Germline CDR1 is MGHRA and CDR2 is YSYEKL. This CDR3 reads CASSQDSRMWYTF. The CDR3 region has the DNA TGCGCCAGCAGCCAAGATTCCCGTATGTGGTACACCTTC.

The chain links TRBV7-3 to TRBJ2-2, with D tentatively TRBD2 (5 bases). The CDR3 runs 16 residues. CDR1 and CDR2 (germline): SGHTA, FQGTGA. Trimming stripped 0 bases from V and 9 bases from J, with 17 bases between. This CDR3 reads CASSLTPGVLVWELFF. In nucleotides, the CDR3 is TGTGCCAGCAGCTTAACCCCCGGGGTATTAGTCTGGGAGCTGTTTTTT.

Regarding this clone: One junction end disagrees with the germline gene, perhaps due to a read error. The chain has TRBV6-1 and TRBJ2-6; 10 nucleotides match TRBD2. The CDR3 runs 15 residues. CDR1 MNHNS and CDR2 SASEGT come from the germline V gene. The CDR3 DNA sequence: TGTGCCAGCGGTTCTAGCGGGAGTGGGGCCAACGTCATGACTTTC. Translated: CASGSSGSGANVMTF.

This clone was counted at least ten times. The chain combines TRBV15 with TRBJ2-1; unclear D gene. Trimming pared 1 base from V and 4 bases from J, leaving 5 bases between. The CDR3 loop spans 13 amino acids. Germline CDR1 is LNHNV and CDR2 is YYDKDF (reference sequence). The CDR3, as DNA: TGTGCCACCAGCAGAGTAGGTTACAATGAGCAGTTCTTC. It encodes CATSRVGYNEQFF. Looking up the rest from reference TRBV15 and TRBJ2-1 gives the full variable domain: DAMVIQNPRYQVTQFGKPVTLSCSQTLNHNVMYWYQQKSSQAPKLLFHYYDKDFNNEADTPDNFQSRRPNTSFCFLDIRSPGLGDTAMYLCATSRVGYNEQFFGPGTRLTVL.

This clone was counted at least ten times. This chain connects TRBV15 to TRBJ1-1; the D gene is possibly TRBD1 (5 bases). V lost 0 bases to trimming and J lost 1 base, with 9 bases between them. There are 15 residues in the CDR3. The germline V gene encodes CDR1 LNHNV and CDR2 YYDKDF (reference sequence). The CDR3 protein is CATSREAGGNTEAFF. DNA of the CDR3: TGTGCCACCAGCAGAGAGGCGGGGGGGAACACTGAAGCTTTCTTT.

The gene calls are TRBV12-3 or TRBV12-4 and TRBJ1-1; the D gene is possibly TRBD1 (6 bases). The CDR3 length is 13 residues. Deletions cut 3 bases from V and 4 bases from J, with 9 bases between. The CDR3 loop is CASSFGRGTEAFF. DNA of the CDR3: TGTGCCAGCAGTTTCGGCAGGGGCACTGAAGCTTTCTTT.

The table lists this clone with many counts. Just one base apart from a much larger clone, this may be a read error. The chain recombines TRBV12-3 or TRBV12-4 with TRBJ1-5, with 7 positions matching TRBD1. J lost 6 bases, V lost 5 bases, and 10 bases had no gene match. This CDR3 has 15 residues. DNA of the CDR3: TGTGCCAGCAGTCCGGGGACAGCTGAGACTCAGCCCCAGCATTTT. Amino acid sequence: CASSPGTAETQPQHF.

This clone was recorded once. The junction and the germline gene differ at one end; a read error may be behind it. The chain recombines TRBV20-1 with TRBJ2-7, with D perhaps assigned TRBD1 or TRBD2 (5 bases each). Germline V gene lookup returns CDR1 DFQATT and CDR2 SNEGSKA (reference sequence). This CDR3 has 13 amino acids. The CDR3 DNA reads TGCAGCGCCCTAGGGACCGAGTGCTACGAGCATTACTTC. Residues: CSALGTECYEHYF.

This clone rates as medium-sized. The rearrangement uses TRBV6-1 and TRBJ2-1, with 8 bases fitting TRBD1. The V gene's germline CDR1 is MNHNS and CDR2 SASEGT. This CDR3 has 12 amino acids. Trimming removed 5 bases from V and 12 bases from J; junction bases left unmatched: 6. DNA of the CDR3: TGTGCCAGCAGTTATGGACAGGGCGGGCAGTTCTTC. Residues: CASSYGQGGQFF.

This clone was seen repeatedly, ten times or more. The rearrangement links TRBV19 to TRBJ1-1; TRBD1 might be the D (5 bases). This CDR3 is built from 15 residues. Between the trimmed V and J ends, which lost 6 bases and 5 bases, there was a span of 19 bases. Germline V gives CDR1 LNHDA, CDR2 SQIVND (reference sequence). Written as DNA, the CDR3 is TGTGCCAGTAGCTTGAGGTGGCAGGGAAATACTGAAGCTTTCTTT. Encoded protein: CASSLRWQGNTEAFF. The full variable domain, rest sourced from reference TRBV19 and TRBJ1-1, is DGGITQSPKYLFRKEGQNVTLSCEQNLNHDAMYWYRQDPGQGLRLIYYSQIVNDFQKGDIAEGYSVSREKKESFPLTVTSAQKNPTAFYLCASSLRWQGNTEAFFGQGTRLTVV.

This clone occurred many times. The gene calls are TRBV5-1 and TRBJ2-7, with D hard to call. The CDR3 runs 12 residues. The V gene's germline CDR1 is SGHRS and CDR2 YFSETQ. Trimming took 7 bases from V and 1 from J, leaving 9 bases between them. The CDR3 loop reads CASGTESYEQYF. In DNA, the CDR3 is TGCGCCAGCGGCACTGAGTCCTACGAGCAGTACTTC.